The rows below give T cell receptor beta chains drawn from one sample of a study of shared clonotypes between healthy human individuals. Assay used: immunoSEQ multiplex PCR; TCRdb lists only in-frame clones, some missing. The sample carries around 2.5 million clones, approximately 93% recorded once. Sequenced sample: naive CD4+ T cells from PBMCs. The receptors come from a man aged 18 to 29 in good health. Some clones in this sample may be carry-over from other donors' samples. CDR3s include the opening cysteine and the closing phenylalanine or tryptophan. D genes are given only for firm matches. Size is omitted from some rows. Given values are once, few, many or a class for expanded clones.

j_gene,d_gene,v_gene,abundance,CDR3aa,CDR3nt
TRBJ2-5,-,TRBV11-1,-,CASSLADEGPHQETQYF,TGTGCCAGCAGCCTAGCCGATGAAGGACCCCATCAAGAGACCCAGTACTTC
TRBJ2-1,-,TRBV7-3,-,CASSFSSELFNEQFF,TGTGCCAGCAGCTTTAGTAGCGAATTGTTCAATGAGCAGTTCTTC
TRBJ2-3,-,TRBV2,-,CASRLASTDTQYF,TGTGCCAGCAGACTAGCTAGCACAGATACGCAGTATTTT
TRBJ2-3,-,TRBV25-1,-,CASSEVNIADTQYF,TGTGCCAGCAGTGAAGTAAACATCGCAGATACGCAGTATTTT
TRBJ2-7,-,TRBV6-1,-,CASSGARPTGQYF,TGTGCCAGCAGTGGAGCCCGCCCGACCGGGCAGTACTTC
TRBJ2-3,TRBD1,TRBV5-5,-,CASSWPDGQGTDTQYF,TGTGCCAGCAGCTGGCCGGATGGACAGGGCACAGATACGCAGTATTTT
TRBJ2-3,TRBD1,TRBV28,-,CASSSPGTASTDTQYF,TGTGCCAGCAGTTCGCCCGGGACAGCCAGCACAGATACGCAGTATTTT
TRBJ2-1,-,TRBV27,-,CASSSRRLEGSYNEQFF,TGTGCCAGCAGTTCAAGAAGACTAGAGGGCTCCTACAATGAGCAGTTCTTC
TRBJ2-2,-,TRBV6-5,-,CASSRVSTGELFF,TGTGCCAGCAGCCGCGTAAGCACCGGGGAGCTGTTTTTT
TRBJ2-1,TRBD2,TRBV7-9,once,CASSLIGGAYNEQFF,TGTGCCAGCAGCTTAATTGGGGGGGCCTACAATGAGCAGTTCTTC
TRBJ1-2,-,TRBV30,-,CAWSIGSNYGYTF,TGTGCCTGGAGTATTGGCAGTAACTATGGCTACACCTTC
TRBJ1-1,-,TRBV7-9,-,CASSLEQGNTEAFF,TGTGCCAGCAGCTTAGAACAGGGAAACACTGAAGCTTTCTTT
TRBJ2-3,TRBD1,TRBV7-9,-,CASRRLTGQITDTQYF,TGTGCCAGCAGACGCCTGACAGGGCAAATCACAGATACGCAGTATTTT
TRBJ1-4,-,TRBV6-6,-,CASGPGGRLTNEKLFF,TGTGCCAGTGGACCGGGGGGGCGGTTGACTAATGAAAAACTGTTTTTT
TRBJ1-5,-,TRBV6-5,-,CASSQGGGNQPQHF,TGTGCCAGCAGTCAGGGAGGGGGCAATCAGCCCCAGCATTTT
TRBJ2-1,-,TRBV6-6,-,CASSFERSSYNEQFF,TGTGCCAGCAGTTTCGAGAGGAGCTCCTACAATGAGCAGTTCTTC
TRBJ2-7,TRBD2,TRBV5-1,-,CASSSGLAGGNDEQYF,TGCGCCAGCAGCTCGGGACTAGCGGGAGGTAACGACGAGCAGTACTTC
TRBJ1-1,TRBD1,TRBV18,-,CASSPLGQGASSTEAFF,TGTGCCAGCTCACCATTGGGACAGGGGGCATCAAGCACTGAAGCTTTCTTT
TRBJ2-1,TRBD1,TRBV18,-,CASSKSGQGAWDEQFF,TGTGCCAGCTCGAAAAGCGGACAGGGGGCTTGGGATGAGCAGTTCTTC
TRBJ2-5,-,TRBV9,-,CASSALTATETQYF,TGTGCCAGCAGCGCACTGACCGCGACCGAGACCCAGTACTTC
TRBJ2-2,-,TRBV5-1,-,CASSFKVGSNTGELFF,TGCGCCAGCAGTTTCAAAGTAGGGTCAAACACCGGGGAGCTGTTTTTT
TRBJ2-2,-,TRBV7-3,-,CASSPQGTANTGELFF,TGTGCCAGCAGCCCTCAGGGGACGGCGAACACCGGGGAGCTGTTTTTT
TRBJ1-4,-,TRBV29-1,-,CSVQYEPSNNRRATNEKLFF,TGCAGCGTCCAATATGAGCCTTCCAACAATAGGCGAGCAACTAATGAAAAACTGTTTTTT
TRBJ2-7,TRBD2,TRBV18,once,CASSVNSGEIYEQYF,TGTGCCAGCTCAGTTAATAGCGGGGAAATCTACGAGCAGTACTTC
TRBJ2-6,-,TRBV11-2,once,CASSPQGSGANVLTF,TGTGCCAGCAGTCCACAGGGCTCTGGGGCCAACGTCCTGACTTTC
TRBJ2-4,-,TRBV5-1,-,CASSLGQGNIQYF,TGCGCCAGCAGCTTGGGGCAGGGAAACATTCAGTACTTC
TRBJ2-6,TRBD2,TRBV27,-,CASSLLPAGGAVAGANVLTF,TGTGCCAGCAGTTTGCTCCCGGCGGGGGGCGCGGTAGCTGGGGCCAACGTCCTGACTTTC
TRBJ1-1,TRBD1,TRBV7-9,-,CASSPLDRGVVAFF,TGTGCCAGCAGCCCACTGGACAGGGGAGTGGTCGCTTTCTTT
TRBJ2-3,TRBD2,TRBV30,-,CAWSSGGSVPDTQYF,TGTGCCTGGAGTTCGGGCGGGAGTGTCCCAGATACGCAGTATTTT
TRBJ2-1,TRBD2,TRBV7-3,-,CASSRTSGKNNEQFF,TGTGCCAGCAGCCGGACTAGCGGGAAAAACAATGAGCAGTTCTTC
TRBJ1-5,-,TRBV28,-,CASSSIRVGGDQPQHF,TGTGCCAGCAGTTCGATCAGGGTGGGTGGCGATCAGCCCCAGCATTTT
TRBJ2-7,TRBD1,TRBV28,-,CASSDLGTAAYEQYF,TGTGCCAGCAGTGATCTCGGGACAGCCGCCTACGAGCAGTACTTC
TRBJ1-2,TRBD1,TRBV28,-,CASSSSTGSGYGYTF,TGTGCCAGCAGTTCATCGACAGGGTCTGGTTATGGCTACACCTTC
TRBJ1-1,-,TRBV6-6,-,CASSYGGWTEAFF,TGTGCCAGCAGTTACGGGGGTTGGACTGAAGCTTTCTTT
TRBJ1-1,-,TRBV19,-,CASSQLRNTEAFF,TGTGCCAGTAGTCAACTCAGGAACACTGAAGCTTTCTTT
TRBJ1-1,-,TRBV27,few,CASSPWRGLGTEAFF,TGTGCCAGCAGCCCTTGGCGGGGGTTGGGCACTGAAGCTTTCTTT
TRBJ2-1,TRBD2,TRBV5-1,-,CASSVTLAAPYNEQFF,TGCGCCAGCAGCGTAACCCTAGCGGCCCCCTACAATGAGCAGTTCTTC
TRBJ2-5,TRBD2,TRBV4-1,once,CASSQGELAGEETQYF,TGCGCCAGCAGCCAAGGGGAGTTAGCGGGGGAAGAGACCCAGTACTTC
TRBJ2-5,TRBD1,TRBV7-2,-,CASSQTGLGETQYF,TGTGCCAGCAGCCAGACAGGGTTGGGAGAGACCCAGTACTTC
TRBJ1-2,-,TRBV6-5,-,CASSLGGGYGYTF,TGTGCCAGCAGCCTGGGGGGGGGATATGGCTACACCTTC
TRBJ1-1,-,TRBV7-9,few,CASSSREASTEAFF,TGTGCCAGCAGTTCACGCGAGGCAAGCACTGAAGCTTTCTTT